This entry features one T cell receptor beta chain sequence. These data belong to a study of identical twins' blood T cells. The CDR3 loop spans 14 amino acids. TCR cDNA libraries came from RNA via a modified published protocol. Using its own MiXCR run on the 5' RACE reads, TCRdb lists one record per CDR3 protein. This repertoire shows roughly 340,000 distinct CDR3 sequences, over 25% found once; its top ten account for 6.1%. The chain joins TRBV21-1 to TRBJ1-5; whether TRBD1, the table's D call, matches the DNA was not checked. TRBV21-1 is marked as a pseudogene. This TCR was sampled from a woman between 18 and 55 years old in good health. Material: PBMCs. CDR3 region: CASSKEDIDQPQHF. CDR3 nucleotide sequence: TGTGCCAGCAGCAAAGAGGACATTGATCAGCCCCAGCATTTT.